The T cell receptor beta chain described here comes from a study of persistence of HIV-infected CD4 T cells (dated by TCRdb to 2018 to 2021). Regarding the complete study: The study isolated CMV- and HIV-1 Gag-responding CD4+ T cells from ART-treated individuals to examine antigen-driven clonal expansion of HIV-1-infected cells. The median time participants had been on suppressive ART was about eight years. Peripheral blood samples of up to about 200 mL were collected at multiple time points, except for a couple of participants, who underwent leukapheresis at a single time point. The clonality of all cells in each sorted population was measured by TCRbeta sequencing, and the clonality of infected cells was measured by proviral sequencing. The TCR cluster analysis across participants included about eight participants for CMV and six or seven participants for Gag. Here is what the overall study found, with its caveats: Within the same sorted populations, TCR oligoclonality correlated with proviral oligoclonality. Because the TCR analyses were done in bulk, restricting them to just the rare CMV-responding cells that actually carried HIV-1 proviruses was not possible. The study involved few individuals and tested only a limited range of antigens. Significantly lower TCRbeta richness was observed in CMV- and Gag-responding cells than in anti-CD3/anti-CD28-responding cells, and higher oligoclonality was observed in CMV-responding cells than in CD3/CD28-stimulated and Gag-responding cells. Enrichment of degenerate expanded CDR3beta sequences was found in antigen-responding cells, suggesting convergent selection of CD4+ responses to CMV and Gag.

The immunoSEQ hsTCRB assay version 4, run in survey mode, was used to sequence TCRbeta repertoires from genomic DNA. Genomic DNA was diluted to around 10 ng/uL, using up to 1 ug per sample for TCRbeta sequencing. The published analysis was carried out like this. ImmunoSeq Analyzer 3.0 was used for analysis of TCRbeta data, and diversity was computed on productive nucleotide rearrangements. Using the Immunarch R package, lower-bound TCR diversity was estimated with the improved Chao index and clonality was estimated with the Gini coefficient. When different nucleotide rearrangements encoded the same CDR3beta amino acid sequence, each rearrangement was treated as a distinct clonotype. Differential abundance analysis identified TCRbeta sequences significantly enriched in antigen-responding cells relative to anti-CD3/anti-CD28-activated cells. GLIPH2 grouped TCRs by predicted peptide-MHC specificity, both within each participant and across combined participant data sets. TCRdb mirrors the immuneACCESS table, restricted to in-frame sequences. Some clones are absent from its copies; in checked studies, under half trace to an unresolved V gene, and the reason for the others is unknown. For V, J and clone size, that table is used; D and trimming come from the DNA. This sample holds approximately 40,000 clones; about 80% were observed only once. Of the sample, approximately 14% falls within the top ten clones.

From the cysteine through the phenylalanine, the CDR3 covers 14 amino acids. The CDR3 DNA has 42 bases and is translated from base 1. V and J are truncated by 3 bases and 2 bases respectively, leaving an intervening sequence of 9 bases. Per the germline V gene, SGHTA is the CDR1 and FQGNSA is the CDR2. For this clone: It has no known antigen specificity. Nothing much larger sits one base from this clone, and base qualities are not available.

What this sample's treatment or condition label stands for: suppressive antiretroviral therapy. Cells were stimulated with a pool of overlapping HIV-1 Gag 15-mer peptides at 0.75 to 1 ug per peptide per mL. Memory populations depleted of antigen-responding cells were obtained by sorting nonresponding CD40L-negative CD69-negative CD45RO-high memory CD4+ T cells. HIV-1-infected adults in whom suppressive ART had been started during chronic infection were enrolled as participants. For at least 4 years, participants had undetectable plasma HIV-1 RNA, below 50 copies/mL. To be included, a participant needed positive CMV serology and a CD4+ T cell count above 400 cells/uL. Before stimulation, PBMCs were isolated using density centrifugation and depleted of CD8+ T cells. For roughly 17 hours, CD8-depleted PBMCs were stimulated with anti-CD28/CD49d costimulation, a CD40-blocking antibody, and enfuvirtide, which was added to prevent new infections. Cells were sorted on a Beckman Coulter MoFlo Legacy or XDP sorter, with propidium iodide excluding dead cells. Genomic DNA was extracted with the QIAamp DNA Mini Kit for samples above one million cells, otherwise with the Quick-DNA Microprep Kit.

The V and J segments used are TRBV7-2 and TRBJ2-3; no confident D gene assignment can be made. This specimen was CD4+ T cells sorted from PBMCs after roughly 17-hour stimulation, taken from a patient who received antiretroviral therapy. The cell subset or site label, as the study defines it: CD40L-CD69- CD45RO-high memory CD4 T cells not responding to Gag peptides. The receptor was isolated from an adult man with HIV who was CMV-seropositive. The CDR3 region: CASSLNTFTDTQYF. The DNA sequence is given as TGTGCCAGCAGCTTGAACACCTTCACAGATACGCAGTATTTT.